The 30 T cell receptor beta chains below come from one sample, sequenced in a study of regulatory T cells in long-lasting Graves disease. Noted time point: newly diagnosed GD, antithyroid drugs for less than 3 months. From RNA extracted from PBMCs, the TCR library was made. Both iRepertoire HTBI primers and Arm-PCR of CDR3 regions were used to build the TCR beta libraries. TCRdb passed the multiplex PCR reads through MiXCR, listing each CDR3 protein once. The sample has about 620,000 distinct CDR3 sequences; roughly 15% are singletons. This sample also appeared in a second study, on T cells in Graves' hyperthyroidism and ophthalmopathy.

Here the sequenced sample was peripheral blood mononuclear cells (PBMCs), taken at new diagnosis, from a patient treated with antithyroid drugs. The receptors derive from a woman aged 25-40 years with Graves disease.

This clonotype was found many times. The chain uses TRBV12-3 or TRBV12-4 and TRBJ2-7; D uncertain. The CDR3 sequence is 13 residues long. V was shortened by 5 bases and J by 6 bases, with 14 bases between the two germline ends. The CDR3 DNA sequence: TGTGCCAGCAGTAAATGGACCACTGGCGAGCAGTACTTC. Protein sequence: CASSKWTTGEQYF.

This clonotype was observed at least ten times. The CDR3 DNA is TGCGCCAGCAGCACCGAGGGGGAAAAACTGTTTTTT. Its translation is CASSTEGEKLFF. V and J are TRBV5-1 and TRBJ1-4, with D possibly matching TRBD1 (5 bases). CDR3 length equals 12 residues. CDR1 is SGHRS, CDR2 YFSETQ, per germline. Trimming cost V 4 bases and J 8 bases, with 9 bases left between them.

This clonotype was observed many times. The rearrangement uses TRBV7-2 and TRBJ2-7; TRBD1 aligns across 8 bases. The CDR3 totals 14 residues. Germline V CDR1 and CDR2: SGHTA, FQGNSA. Trimming at V came to 4 bases and at J to 6 bases, leaving 8 bases not matched to a gene. The CDR3 DNA follows: TGTGCCAGCAGCTCGGGACAGGTGGGCGGCGAGCAGTACTTC. This encodes CASSSGQVGGEQYF.

Points on this clonotype: The junction shows a germline mismatch at one end, possibly a read error. The rearrangement links TRBV28 to TRBJ2-7; 7 bases match TRBD1. Germline loops: CDR1 MDHEN, CDR2 SYDVKM. The CDR3 runs 19 residues. The DNA of the CDR3 is TGTGCCAGCAGCCCCAGGACAGGCAGAGCTGGCGTGACATCCTACAAGCAGTACTTC. Encoded protein: CASSPRTGRAGVTSYKQYF.

This chain links TRBV30 with TRBJ2-1; no reliable D call. Germline assignment: CDR1 GTSNPN and CDR2 SVGIG (reference sequence). The CDR3 length is 12 residues. Trimming cost V 4 bases and J 12 bases, with 16 bases left between them. The CDR3 reads CAWTLGDGLQFF. CDR3 sequence (DNA): TGTGCCTGGACCCTCGGCGACGGATTGCAGTTCTTC. The whole variable domain, remainder taken from reference TRBV30 and TRBJ2-1, is SQTIHQWPATLVQPVGSPLSLECTVEGTSNPNLYWYRQAAGRGLQLLFYSVGIGQISSEVPQNLSASRPQDRQFILSSKKLLLSDSGFYLCAWTLGDGLQFFGPGTRLTVL.

The chain uses TRBV4-2 and TRBJ2-1; D is perhaps TRBD1 (7 bases). V lost 0 bases to trimming and J lost 2 bases, with 17 bases between them. Germline-derived CDR1 and CDR2 are LGHNA and YNFKEQ. The CDR3 has 18 amino acids. In nucleotides, the CDR3 is TGTGCCAGCAGCCAAGATCGGGGGCGGCAGGGGGCCTACAATGAGCAGTTCTTC. It encodes CASSQDRGRQGAYNEQFF.

This chain joins TRBV30 and TRBJ1-1; 9 nucleotides agree with TRBD1. CDR3 length equals 14 residues. With 2 bases clipped from V and 12 bases from J, the junction kept 13 bases outside the gene matches. The germline gives CDR1 GTSNPN, CDR2 SVGIG (reference sequence). The CDR3 nucleotides are TGTGCCTGGAGTTTCCAATCCGGGACAGGGAAATCTTTCTTT. Translating it yields CAWSFQSGTGKSFF.

This clonotype showed up many times. The V and J genes are TRBV28 and TRBJ2-3, with D tentatively TRBD2 (6 bases). CDR3 length: 15 residues. Deletions cut 3 bases from V and 5 bases from J, with 15 bases between. Germline loops: CDR1 MDHEN, CDR2 SYDVKM. This chain's CDR3 is CASSLLGSGIDTQYF. CDR3 sequence (DNA): TGTGCCAGCAGTTTGCTCGGGAGCGGAATAGATACGCAGTATTTT.

This clonotype was seen many times. V gene TRBV2 combines with J gene TRBJ2-1, with 7 bases lining up with TRBD2. Trimming cost V 6 bases and J 4 bases; bases outside gene matches: 9. Germline lookup yields CDR1 SNHLY and CDR2 FYNNEI. The CDR3 consists of 15 residues. The CDR3 bases are TGTGCCAGCAGACGACTAGCCGGGGGATACAATGAGCAGTTCTTC. It translates to CASRRLAGGYNEQFF.

The table lists this clonotype with many counts. The genes are TRBV6-1 and TRBJ2-7, with D tentatively TRBD2 (5 bases). Germline CDR1 reads MNHNS; CDR2 reads SASEGT. The CDR3 consists of 12 residues. The DNA for the CDR3 is TGTGCGATAGAGGGAGATCTTTACGAGCAGTACTTC. Translating gives CAIEGDLYEQYF.

This clonotype was detected only a few times. The CDR3: CASSLLGTNYGYTF. CDR3 nucleotides: TGTGCCAGCAGCCTACTGGGGACAAACTATGGCTACACCTTC. V and J are TRBV6-1 and TRBJ1-2, with a tentative D call TRBD1 (6 bases). The CDR3 is made up of 14 amino acids. V gave up 6 bases and J gave up 2 bases, with 13 bases separating them. CDR1 is MNHNS, CDR2 SASEGT, per germline.

The sample holds a few counts of this clonotype. The chain joins TRBV27 to TRBJ2-5, with no clear D. CDR3 length: 13 amino acids. The V gene's germline CDR1 is MNHEY and CDR2 SMNVEV (reference sequence). V was cut by 2 bases and J by 5 bases, with 9 bases left in between. The DNA for the CDR3 is TGTGCCAGCAGTTTAAAAGGGTGGGAGACCCAGTACTTC. This sequence encodes CASSLKGWETQYF.

This clonotype was counted many times. The genes are TRBV28 and TRBJ1-1, with D tentatively TRBD1 (5 bases). The V and J ends lost 5 bases and 6 bases respectively, with 13 bases between them. The CDR3 covers 13 residues. Germline values: CDR1 MDHEN, CDR2 SYDVKM. CDR3 DNA sequence: TGTGCCAGCAGTGGGGGGTCGATCTCTGAAGCTTTCTTT. Translation: CASSGGSISEAFF.

The gene calls are TRBV18 and TRBJ2-4; 7 nucleotides line up with TRBD1. V trimming: 1 base; J trimming: 0 bases; junction bases outside the gene matches: 6. Germline-derived CDR1 and CDR2 are KGHSH and LQKENI. This CDR3 spans 17 amino acids. Here the CDR3 reads CASSPQRGRLAKNIQYF. The CDR3 nucleotides are TGTGCCAGCTCACCACAAAGGGGGCGACTAGCCAAAAACATTCAGTACTTC.

CDR3 sequence: CASSQSGSHYNEQFF. CDR3 DNA: TGTGCCAGCAGCCAGAGCGGGAGCCACTACAATGAGCAGTTCTTC. J is TRBJ2-1 and V is TRBV5-4, with TRBD2 matching 8 bases. There are 15 residues in the CDR3. The J segment lost 3 bases and the V segment lost 4 bases, leaving 6 bases of the junction unmatched. The germline V gene has CDR1 SGHNT and CDR2 YYREEE (reference sequence).

Many counts were recorded for this clonotype. The rearrangement links TRBV7-9 to TRBJ2-5; D tentatively reads TRBD1 or TRBD2 (5 bases each). This CDR3 is 15 amino acids long. V was trimmed by 2 bases and J by 4 bases, leaving 14 bases between them. Germline V gene lookup returns CDR1 SEHNR and CDR2 FQNEAQ (reference sequence). CDR3 nucleotides: TGTGCCAGCAGCTTAATCGACGGGGCTACAGAGACCCAGTACTTC. Translation: CASSLIDGATETQYF.

Ten or more counts support this clonotype. The rearrangement links TRBV20-1 to TRBJ2-5; D is perhaps TRBD2 (5 bases). V shed 3 bases and J shed 5 bases, with 13 bases lying between them. The CDR3 is made up of 13 amino acids. The germline CDR1 and CDR2 sequences are DFQATT and SNEGSKA (reference sequence). This CDR3 reads CSASAGVGETQYF. In DNA form, the CDR3 reads TGCAGTGCTAGCGCCGGGGTGGGGGAGACCCAGTACTTC.

Here the CDR3 DNA reads TGCAGCGTTGAAACAGCGGGCTCCTACAATGAGCAGTTCTTC. This encodes CSVETAGSYNEQFF. The genes are TRBV29-1 and TRBJ2-1; TRBD2 might be the D (6 bases). Germline lookup yields CDR1 SQVTM and CDR2 ANQGSEA. Trimming shortened V by 2 bases and J by 0 bases, and 8 bases separated the two germline ends. The length of the CDR3 is 14 residues.

The chain couples TRBV10-3 to TRBJ2-6; possible D gene TRBD2, 6 bases. This CDR3 region has 16 residues. Germline assignment: CDR1 ENHRY and CDR2 SYGVKD. The germline V and J ends were trimmed by 10 bases and 0 bases, with 16 bases remaining between them. The CDR3 DNA reads as TGTGCCACCTTCGGGACTGTCGTCTCTGGGGCCAACGTCCTGACTTTC. It translates to CATFGTVVSGANVLTF.

The chain joins TRBV5-1 to TRBJ2-5; TRBD2 might be the D (6 bases). Germline V CDR1 and CDR2: SGHRS, YFSETQ. V lost 2 bases, J lost 4 bases, and 15 bases lay in between. The CDR3 totals 15 residues. This CDR3 reads CASSLGTPGGETQYF. The CDR3 nucleotides read TGCGCCAGCAGCTTAGGGACTCCCGGAGGAGAGACCCAGTACTTC.

The genes are TRBV7-9 and TRBJ1-1; possibly TRBD1 for D (6 bases). The length of the CDR3 is 13 residues. The V end was cut by 1 base, the J end by 7 bases, with 10 bases between. Germline V gives CDR1 SEHNR, CDR2 FQNEAQ (reference sequence). The CDR3 DNA reads as TGTGCCAGCAGCTTAGAGGGGGGGTTTGAAGCTTTCTTT. Encoded protein: CASSLEGGFEAFF.

This clonotype was observed many times. The V and J genes are TRBV6-1 and TRBJ2-5; the D gene is possibly TRBD1 (6 bases). Germline CDR1 and CDR2: MNHNS and SASEGT. This CDR3 is built from 15 residues. The germline V and J ends were trimmed by 2 bases and 4 bases, with 14 bases remaining between them. The CDR3 region has the DNA TGTGCCAGCAGTGAATATTCAACAGGGCCAGAGACCCAGTACTTC. Residues: CASSEYSTGPETQYF.

This clonotype was recorded at least ten times. CDR3 nucleotides: TGTGCCAGCAGTTTTTTGGGGACAGGGGATATCTATGGCTACACCTTC. As protein: CASSFLGTGDIYGYTF. This chain joins TRBV28 and TRBJ1-2; 10 bases fit TRBD1. Germline CDR1 is MDHEN and CDR2 is SYDVKM. The CDR3 is 16 residues long. After removal of 3 bases from V and 4 bases from J, the junction contained 8 bases not matched to a gene.

The sample holds a few counts of this clonotype. The chain joins TRBV2 to TRBJ1-3; unclear D gene. The CDR3 is made up of 13 amino acids. V lost 6 bases, J lost 4 bases, and 10 bases lay in between. CDR1 and CDR2 (germline): SNHLY, FYNNEI. The CDR3 sequence is CASRLAIGNTIYF. In nucleotides, the CDR3 is TGTGCCAGCAGGCTGGCAATCGGAAACACCATATATTTT.

J is TRBJ2-2 and V is TRBV5-1; 7 bases align to TRBD1. The V gene end was trimmed by 7 bases and the J gene end by 6 bases; junction bases not matched to a gene: 6. Germline-derived CDR1 and CDR2 are SGHRS and YFSETQ. CDR3 length: 13 amino acids. CDR3 region: CASARGGPGELFF. The CDR3 region has the DNA TGCGCCAGCGCACGAGGGGGCCCCGGGGAGCTGTTTTTT.

This clonotype has a count of ten or more. The chain couples TRBV12-3 or TRBV12-4 to TRBJ2-2; TRBD1 matches 9 bases. V was clipped by 6 bases and J by 5 bases; unmatched bases: 7. This CDR3 region has 15 residues. In DNA, the CDR3 is TGTGCCAGCAGCCCACAGGGGGCGCAGACCGGGGAGCTGTTTTTT. This encodes CASSPQGAQTGELFF.

This clonotype was detected many times. The chain uses TRBV7-9 and TRBJ2-1; D call uncertain. Germline V CDR1 and CDR2: SEHNR, FQNEAQ (reference sequence). The CDR3 contains 11 residues. Trimming shortened V by 1 base and J by 6 bases, and 1 base separated the two germline ends. CDR3 sequence (DNA): TGTGCCAGCAGCTTAGGCAATGAGCAGTTCTTC. Translating gives CASSLGNEQFF.

The V gene is TRBV7-2, the J gene TRBJ1-5; 8 bases are shared with TRBD1. V lost 5 bases and J lost 16; bases outside the gene matches: 10. Germline CDR1 is SGHTA and CDR2 is FQGNSA. The CDR3 is 12 amino acids. Here the CDR3 DNA reads TGTGCCAGCAGCCCCATGACAGGGGCATATCATTTT. Amino acid sequence: CASSPMTGAYHF.

The table lists this clonotype with a few counts. The gene calls are TRBV20-1 and TRBJ1-5; no reliable D call. The CDR3 runs 13 residues. The germline V gene encodes CDR1 DFQATT and CDR2 SNEGSKA (reference sequence). V was shortened by 3 bases and J by 5 bases, with 11 bases between the two germline ends. CDR3 in DNA: TGCAGTGCTAGGTGGCAGGACTATCAGCCCCAGCATTTT. This encodes CSARWQDYQPQHF.

Ten or more counts support this clonotype. The rearrangement uses TRBV28 and TRBJ1-1, with a tentative D call TRBD1 (6 bases). V lost 2 bases to trimming and J lost 10 bases, with 11 bases between them. Germline values: CDR1 MDHEN, CDR2 SYDVKM. The CDR3 consists of 12 residues. The CDR3 region is CASSLLQGGAFF. In nucleotides, the CDR3 is TGTGCCAGCAGTTTACTACAGGGAGGAGCTTTCTTT.